This T cell receptor beta chain comes out of a study of cytomegalovirus exposure and HLA in healthy donors. The PCR employed 60 Vbeta primers together with 13 Jbeta primers. Measured with immunoSEQ multiplex PCR; TCRdb has only the in-frame clones, and not every one. The sample holds about 120,000 clones, roughly 82% seen once. The germline V gene encodes CDR1 LNHNV and CDR2 YYDKDF (reference sequence). V lost 4 bases and J lost 6; bases outside the gene matches: 8. The CDR3 length is 16 residues. Study results and limitations: For most TCR beta V segments, an earlier analysis put the productive rate at about 87% or about 30% of the time. In vitro experiments confirmed that three CMV-associated chains were specific for CMV antigens.

As concerns this clone: The antigen is undetermined.

Sequencing used PBMCs. The chain carries TRBV15 and TRBJ2-1; 11 bases agree with TRBD1. The clonotype was recovered from a man aged 40-55 years in good health and CMV-seropositive. The CDR3 region is CATSKSPGQGVNEQFF. CDR3 coding DNA: TGTGCCACCAGCAAGTCACCGGGACAGGGGGTCAATGAGCAGTTCTTC.